This TCR beta chain is from a study of regulatory T cells in long-lasting Graves disease. The CDR3 length is 14 residues. Germline V CDR1 and CDR2: SNHLY, FYNNEI. The J segment lost 6 bases and the V segment lost 7 bases, leaving 10 bases of the junction unmatched. This clonotype was recorded many times. As for time point: newly diagnosed GD, antithyroid drugs for less than 3 months. From RNA extracted from PBMCs, the TCR library was made. Researchers made TCR beta libraries by using iRepertoire HTBI primers and running Arm-PCR on CDR3 regions. TCRdb passed the multiplex PCR reads through MiXCR, listing each CDR3 protein once. The sample carries some 490,000 distinct CDR3 sequences, about 12% recorded once. This sample also appeared in a second study, on T cells in Graves' hyperthyroidism and ophthalmopathy.

V gene TRBV2 combines with J gene TRBJ1-1; 8 bases align to TRBD1. Sequenced here: peripheral blood mononuclear cells (PBMCs), sampled at new diagnosis, from a patient treated with antithyroid drugs. This TCR came from a woman under 40 with Graves disease. This CDR3 reads CASTTFGQGAEAFF. The CDR3, as DNA: TGTGCCAGCACTACTTTTGGACAGGGTGCTGAAGCTTTCTTT.